This TCR beta chain emerged from a study of blood T cell repertoires in COVID-19. On the study more broadly: COVID-19 samples, acute and convalescent, were from the United States, Italy and Spain.

Assay: immunoSEQ multiplex PCR; the TCRdb copy retains only in-frame clones and omits some. The sample contains 200,000 to 250,000 clones, around 89% of which appear only once. Germline CDR1 reads SEHNR; CDR2 reads FQNEAQ (reference sequence). The ends lost 5 bases at V and 1 base at J; junction bases unmatched: 13. The CDR3 extends over 18 amino acids. Those who participated ranged in age from roughly 18 to 89 years and resided in 24 US areas. The sequence derives from a man aged 25 to 40 who had recovered from COVID-19. Material: PBMCs or T cells enriched from blood (not recorded which). The chain employs TRBV7-9 and TRBJ2-1, with 8 positions matching TRBD1. In nucleotides, the CDR3 is TGTGCCAGCAGCCTGGGACAGGCCGCCGCTAAATCCTACAATGAGCAGTTCTTC. Translated, it gives CASSLGQAAAKSYNEQFF.